Listed here are 25 T cell receptor beta chains from one sample, sequenced in a study of control samples from healthy donors and cancer patients. Clones were sequenced by immunoSEQ multiplex PCR, and TCRdb holds only the in-frame ones, with some missing. The table lists 60,000 to 75,000 clones, about 83% of them singletons. Sequencing was performed on blood. The origin of the receptors is a man in his sixties in good health.

This sequence joins TRBV14 and TRBJ2-1; D is uncertain. The CDR3 spans 18 residues. CDR1 is SGHDN, CDR2 FVKESK, per germline. V gave up 0 bases and J gave up 0 bases, with 15 bases separating them. CDR3 in amino acids: CASSQDNYPRSSYNEQFF. CDR3 DNA: TGTGCCAGCAGCCAAGACAATTACCCGCGAAGCTCCTACAATGAGCAGTTCTTC.

The chain links TRBV19 to TRBJ2-7; 7 nucleotides align to TRBD1. CDR3 length equals 11 residues. Trimming removed 10 bases from V and 12 bases from J; junction bases left unmatched: 12. Germline CDR1 reads LNHDA; CDR2 reads SQIVND (reference sequence). Written as DNA, the CDR3 is TGTGCCACCGGAAGGGGGCCTTCGCGGTACTTC. Its protein is CATGRGPSRYF.

J is TRBJ1-1 and V is TRBV6-6; D unclear. With 0 bases removed from V and 2 bases from J, the gap between germline ends came to 10 bases. This CDR3 has 15 residues. CDR1 and CDR2 from the germline V gene are MNHNY and SVGAGI (reference sequence). CDR3 region: CASSYSGGSNTEAFF. The CDR3 DNA reads TGTGCCAGCAGTTACTCGGGCGGGAGTAACACTGAAGCTTTCTTT.

The J gene is TRBJ2-1, the V gene TRBV24-1; TRBD2 agrees at 7 bases. Germline CDR1 reads KGHDR; CDR2 reads SFDVKD. J was trimmed by 5 bases and V by 6 bases; bases with no gene match: 15. The CDR3 sequence is 17 residues long. CDR3 bases: TGTGCCACCAGTCCCATGACTAACGGCGGGAGAAACAATGAGCAGTTCTTC. Its protein product is CATSPMTNGGRNNEQFF.

This clone showed up just once. The chain couples TRBV6-2 or TRBV6-3 to TRBJ2-7; no firm D call. CDR1 is MNHEY and CDR2 is SVGEGT in the germline V gene. Trimming shortened V by 6 bases and J by 2 bases, and 8 bases separated the two germline ends. The CDR3 runs to 12 residues. CDR3: CASSDGPYEQYF. Written as DNA, the CDR3 is TGTGCCAGCAGCGACGGTCCCTACGAGCAGTACTTC.

This clone was counted a single time. This sequence joins TRBV5-4 and TRBJ2-1; the match to TRBD1 covers 8 bases. After removal of 4 bases from V and 0 bases from J, the junction contained 9 bases not matched to a gene. Per the germline V gene, CDR1 is SGHNT and CDR2 is YYREEE (reference sequence). This CDR3 has 17 amino acids. The CDR3 coding sequence is TGTGCCAGCAGCGCTGGGACAGGTCCTCGCTCCTACAATGAGCAGTTCTTC. Translated, it gives CASSAGTGPRSYNEQFF.

The chain uses TRBV18 and TRBJ1-6, with D tentatively TRBD1 (5 bases). The CDR3 runs to 15 residues. Germline V CDR1 and CDR2: KGHSH, LQKENI. Between the trimmed V and J ends, which lost 2 bases and 5 bases, there was a span of 10 bases. CDR3 region: CASSPGTPNNSPLHF. Written as DNA, the CDR3 is TGTGCCAGCTCACCAGGGACGCCAAATAATTCACCCCTCCACTTT.

The genes are TRBV30 and TRBJ1-1, with 7 bases lining up with TRBD1. This CDR3 has 14 amino acids. CDR1 GTSNPN and CDR2 SVGIG come from the germline V gene (reference sequence). V shed 2 bases, J shed 4 bases, and the junction held 7 bases outside the gene matches. CDR3 sequence (DNA): TGTGCCTGGAGTACCACACAGGGGAGCACTGAAGCTTTCTTT. Encoded protein: CAWSTTQGSTEAFF.

The table lists this clone with a few counts. This chain connects TRBV30 to TRBJ1-5, with D hard to call. CDR1 GTSNPN and CDR2 SVGIG come from the germline V gene (reference sequence). The CDR3 is 14 amino acids. Trimming shortened V by 2 bases and J by 6 bases, and 14 bases separated the two germline ends. The CDR3 loop is CAWSRASGGQPQHF. DNA for the CDR3: TGTGCCTGGAGTCGAGCCTCGGGCGGTCAGCCCCAGCATTTT.

The chain has TRBV5-1 and TRBJ2-6; 8 nucleotides agree with TRBD1. The CDR3 extends over 16 amino acids. Per the germline V gene, CDR1 is SGHRS and CDR2 is YFSETQ. V gave up 4 bases and J gave up 2 bases; unmatched junction bases: 5. CDR3 residues: CASSGQGAPGANVLTF. The CDR3 region has the DNA TGCGCCAGCAGCGGCCAGGGGGCGCCTGGGGCCAACGTCCTGACTTTC.

The CDR3 sequence is CASSLDGGDGYTF. The CDR3 DNA follows: TGCGCCAGCAGCCTCGATGGGGGCGATGGCTACACCTTC. The chain links TRBV4-1 to TRBJ1-2, with D possibly TRBD1 on 6 matching bases. The ends were cut back, 4 bases at V and 6 bases at J, with 12 bases in the middle. Per germline, CDR1 MGHRA and CDR2 YSYEKL. This CDR3 is 13 amino acids long.

The CDR3 bases are TGTGCCAGCAGCGTCCCGGGGGCAGGGACTAGCGTTTCCTACGAGCAGTACTTC. Translated: CASSVPGAGTSVSYEQYF. This chain uses TRBV9 with TRBJ2-7, with TRBD2 matching 10 bases. V lost 2 bases and J lost 1; bases outside the gene matches: 12. Per germline, CDR1 SGDLS and CDR2 YYNGEE. The CDR3 has 18 residues.

A remark on this clone: Other DNA variants within this sample encode the same CDR3. The rearrangement joins TRBV12-3 or TRBV12-4 to TRBJ1-1; D remains unclear. This CDR3 has 13 amino acids. Trimming took 3 bases from V and 1 from J, leaving 6 bases between them. The CDR3 region is CASSLGKNTEAFF. CDR3 nucleotides: TGTGCCAGCAGTTTGGGGAAGAACACTGAAGCTTTCTTT.

This clone was counted between two and nine times. J is TRBJ2-7 and V is TRBV18, with 9 bases that match TRBD2. The CDR3 covers 16 residues. Germline CDR1 KGHSH, CDR2 LQKENI. Losses at the gene ends were 6 bases for V and 7 bases for J; bases not matched to a gene: 16. CDR3 nucleotides: TGTGCCAGCTCTCCCTTGCCCGTAGCGGGAGCGGGTGAGCAGTACTTC. Translation gives CASSPLPVAGAGEQYF.

The chain is built from TRBV11-2 and TRBJ2-1; D call uncertain. The germline V gene encodes CDR1 SGHAT and CDR2 FQNNGV. The CDR3 has 16 residues. V was trimmed by 0 bases and J by 8 bases, leaving 17 bases between them. CDR3 region: CASSLDLRNKGDEQFF. CDR3 in DNA: TGTGCCAGCAGCTTAGATCTAAGGAATAAGGGCGATGAGCAGTTCTTC.

CDR3 DNA: TGTGCCAGCAGCTTACACGGGACAGGGAATCTCGAGCAGTACTTC. Protein sequence: CASSLHGTGNLEQYF. The rearrangement joins TRBV7-2 to TRBJ2-7; 9 nucleotides match TRBD1. Per the germline V gene, CDR1 is SGHTA and CDR2 is FQGNSA. The CDR3 consists of 15 residues. Trimming at V came to 2 bases and at J to 6 bases, leaving 8 bases not matched to a gene.

This chain links TRBV25-1 with TRBJ2-1; D uncertain. Germline assignment: CDR1 MGHDK and CDR2 SYGVNS. The CDR3 length is 11 residues. The V gene lost 5 bases and the J gene lost 4 bases, with 3 bases spanning the gap. The CDR3 bases are TGTGCCAGCAGTTCGTACAATGAGCAGTTCTTC. It specifies CASSSYNEQFF.

CDR3 amino acids: CASSLGQGAYEQYF. CDR3 sequence (DNA): TGTGCCAGCAGCCTGGGACAGGGGGCTTACGAGCAGTACTTC. The gene calls are TRBV7-9 and TRBJ2-7; 12 bases agree with TRBD1. V shed 5 bases, J shed 4 bases, and the junction held 3 bases outside the gene matches. CDR3 size: 14 residues. The V gene's germline CDR1 is SEHNR and CDR2 FQNEAQ (reference sequence).

The rearrangement uses TRBV3-1 (or the pseudogene TRBV3-2) and TRBJ1-2, with TRBD1 matching 8 bases. This CDR3 spans 15 amino acids. Per germline, CDR1 LGHDT and CDR2 YNNKEL (reference sequence). The V gene end was trimmed by 9 bases and the J gene end by 4 bases; junction bases not matched to a gene: 13. Written as DNA, the CDR3 is TGTGCCAGGTACTATAGAGGACAGGGCGGCTATGGCTACACCTTC. Translated: CARYYRGQGGYGYTF.

This clone has only a few counts. V gene TRBV6-1 combines with J gene TRBJ2-7; unclear D gene. The CDR3 covers 16 residues. Trimming pared 2 bases from V and 2 bases from J, leaving 16 bases between. Germline CDR1 is MNHNS and CDR2 is SASEGT. The CDR3 sequence is CASSEYGSVNAYEQYF. CDR3 nucleotide sequence: TGTGCCAGCAGTGAATATGGGTCCGTGAACGCCTACGAGCAGTACTTC.

V usage is TRBV18 and J usage is TRBJ2-5; 7 positions agree with TRBD1. Germline-derived CDR1 and CDR2 are KGHSH and LQKENI. V lost 3 bases and J lost 5; bases outside the gene matches: 9. There are 15 residues in the CDR3. This CDR3 reads CASSPLSTGQETQYF. CDR3 nucleotides: TGTGCCAGCTCACCCCTCTCGACAGGGCAGGAGACCCAGTACTTC.

The J gene is TRBJ2-3, the V gene TRBV27; unclear D gene. V lost 0 bases and J 6 bases, leaving 13 bases between the germline ends. The CDR3 has 15 residues. The V gene's germline CDR1 is MNHEY and CDR2 SMNVEV (reference sequence). The CDR3 reads CASSLSGKAHDTQYF. The CDR3 bases are TGTGCCAGCAGTTTATCGGGAAAGGCCCACGATACGCAGTATTTT.

V gene TRBV7-9 combines with J gene TRBJ2-7; 10 nucleotides align to TRBD1. This CDR3 has 14 amino acids. The V segment lost 6 bases and the J segment 5 bases; nucleotides outside the gene matches: 7. Per the germline V gene, CDR1 is SEHNR and CDR2 is FQNEAQ (reference sequence). The chain's CDR3 is CASRSGTGDDEQYF. The CDR3 coding sequence is TGTGCCAGCAGGTCCGGGACAGGGGACGACGAGCAGTACTTC.

The chain employs TRBV27 and TRBJ1-3; D might be TRBD1 (6 bases). CDR3 size: 15 residues. Trimming took 2 bases from V and 4 from J, leaving 12 bases between them. CDR1 MNHEY and CDR2 SMNVEV come from the germline V gene (reference sequence). CDR3 region: CASSLSITGGNTIYF. CDR3 bases: TGTGCCAGCAGTTTAAGCATCACAGGGGGAAACACCATATATTTT.

The V call is TRBV3-1 (or the pseudogene TRBV3-2), the J call TRBJ2-6; unclear D gene. V dropped 2 bases and J dropped 4 bases, with 18 bases sitting between them. CDR1 and CDR2 (germline): LGHDT, YNNKEL (reference sequence). The CDR3 extends over 18 amino acids. The CDR3 reads CASSQSSIRVAGANVLTF. The CDR3 region has the DNA TGTGCCAGCAGCCAATCATCTATCCGTGTGGCCGGGGCCAACGTCCTGACTTTC.